This T cell receptor beta chain stems from a study of blood T cell repertoires in COVID-19. This table comes from immunoSEQ multiplex PCR, and its TCRdb copy is limited to in-frame clones, with some not included. This sample has about 240,000 clones, with about 93% found just once. In germline, CDR1 is MGHRA, CDR2 YSYEKL. Trimming took off 2 bases at V and 6 bases at J, with 13 bases between the two ends. The CDR3 is 15 residues long. The material sequenced was peripheral blood. The clonotype originates from a man aged 25-40 years with COVID-19, enrolled during active disease. This chain uses TRBV4-1 with TRBJ2-2; possibly TRBD1 for D (6 bases). Here the CDR3 reads CASSQLGALAGELFF. The CDR3 nucleotides are TGCGCCAGCAGCCAATTGGGGGCCTTGGCCGGGGAGCTGTTTTTT.